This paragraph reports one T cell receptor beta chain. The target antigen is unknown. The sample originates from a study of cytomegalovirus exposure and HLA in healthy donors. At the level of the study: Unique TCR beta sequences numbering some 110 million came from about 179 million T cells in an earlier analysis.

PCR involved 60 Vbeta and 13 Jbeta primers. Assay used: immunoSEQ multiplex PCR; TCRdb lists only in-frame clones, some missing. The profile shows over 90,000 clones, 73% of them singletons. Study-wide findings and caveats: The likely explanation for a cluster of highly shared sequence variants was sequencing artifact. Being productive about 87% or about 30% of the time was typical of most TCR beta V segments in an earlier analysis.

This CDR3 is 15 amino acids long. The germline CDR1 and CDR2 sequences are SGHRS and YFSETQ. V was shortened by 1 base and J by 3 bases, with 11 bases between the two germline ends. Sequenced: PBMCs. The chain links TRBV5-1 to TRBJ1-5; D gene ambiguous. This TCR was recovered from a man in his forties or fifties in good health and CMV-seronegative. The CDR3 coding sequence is TGCGCCAGCAGCTTGTCGGGGAGCACCAATCAGCCCCAGCATTTT. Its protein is CASSLSGSTNQPQHF.